Presented here are 10 T cell receptor beta chains from one specimen sequenced in a study of graft-versus-host responses after intestinal transplantation. Some clones are missing from TCRdb's copy, which holds only in-frame ones; the method was immunoSEQ multiplex PCR. The table includes over 10,000 clones, about 68% detected once. Grafts had their tissue processed, releasing intraepithelial and lamina propria lymphocytes. The sequencing here drew on ileum tissue, taken about 140 days after intestinal transplantation. The receptors were sampled from a human patient who received an intestinal transplant, so some T cells may come from the graft donor.

The chain combines TRBV2 with TRBJ2-1; tentative D call: TRBD2 (6 bases). V dropped 1 base and J dropped 7 bases, with 14 bases sitting between them. The CDR3 is 15 residues long. CDR1 is SNHLY and CDR2 is FYNNEI in the germline V gene. In DNA, the CDR3 is TGTGCCAGCAGTGAAGGGTCGGGAGTGGGTAATGAGCAGTTCTTC. Protein: CASSEGSGVGNEQFF. The full variable domain, with the rest looked up from reference TRBV2 and TRBJ2-1, is EPEVTQTPSHQVTQMGQEVILRCVPISNHLYFYWYRQILGQKVEFLVSFYNNEISEKSEIFDDQFSVERPDGSNFTLKIRSTKLEDSAMYFCASSEGSGVGNEQFFGPGTRLTVL.

The sample holds a few counts of this clone. The gene calls are TRBV4-1 and TRBJ1-2, with a weak D call TRBD1 (5 bases). V lost 4 bases, J lost 6 bases, and 15 bases lay in between. CDR1 MGHRA and CDR2 YSYEKL come from the germline V gene. The CDR3 has 14 residues. The CDR3 DNA reads as TGCGCCAGCAGCCCGGTCGGGGGGGTGCATGGCTACACCTTC. Protein: CASSPVGGVHGYTF.

This clone was counted a single time. The chain carries TRBV6-6 and TRBJ2-1; TRBD1 aligns across 8 bases. Germline CDR1 reads MNHNY; CDR2 reads SVGAGI (reference sequence). The V segment lost 6 bases and the J segment 0 bases; nucleotides outside the gene matches: 4. The CDR3 covers 15 residues. CDR3 loop: CASRNRGTSYNEQFF. The CDR3 DNA follows: TGTGCCAGCAGAAACAGGGGGACCTCCTACAATGAGCAGTTCTTC.

Relative to its sample, this clone is medium-sized. CDR3 nucleotide sequence: TGTGCCAGCAGCGCTCTGACTAGCGGGGGAGGGGAGACCCAGTACTTC. Translation: CASSALTSGGGETQYF. The V gene is TRBV7-9, the J gene TRBJ2-5, with 12 bases identical to TRBD2. The CDR3 consists of 16 residues. The trim removed 5 bases at V and 5 bases at J, leaving 9 bases unmatched. Germline V gene lookup returns CDR1 SEHNR and CDR2 FQNEAQ (reference sequence).

The chain combines TRBV9 with TRBJ2-3; tentatively, D is TRBD2 (5 bases). The CDR3 loop spans 14 amino acids. The germline V and J ends were trimmed by 4 bases and 2 bases, with 11 bases remaining between them. Germline V gene lookup returns CDR1 SGDLS and CDR2 YYNGEE. This chain's CDR3 is CASSPPAVTDTQYF. The CDR3 DNA reads TGTGCCAGCAGCCCCCCAGCGGTCACAGATACGCAGTATTTT. The full variable domain, with the rest looked up from reference TRBV9 and TRBJ2-3, is DSGVTQTPKHLITATGQRVTLRCSPRSGDLSVYWYQQSLDQGLQFLIQYYNGEERAKGNILERFSAQQFPDLHSELNLSSLELGDSALYFCASSPPAVTDTQYFGPGTRLTVL.

This chain links TRBV5-8 with TRBJ2-7; the match to TRBD1 covers 8 bases. Germline V CDR1 and CDR2: SGHTS, YDEGEE. Unmatched junction bases numbered 2, after V lost 1 base and J lost 5 bases. CDR3 length equals 13 residues. CDR3 nucleotide sequence: TGTGCCAGCAGCTTGCAGGGGGCGAACGAGCAGTACTTC. Translating gives CASSLQGANEQYF.

This chain connects TRBV25-1 to TRBJ1-1, with TRBD1 matching 7 bases. The CDR3 runs 16 residues. Germline values: CDR1 MGHDK, CDR2 SYGVNS. The V and J ends lost 5 bases and 1 base, in that order; junction bases with no gene match: 10. Here the CDR3 reads CASSPQGGRRNTEAFF. The CDR3, as DNA: TGTGCCAGCAGTCCCCAGGGGGGACGAAGGAACACTGAAGCTTTCTTT.

This chain uses TRBV5-1 with TRBJ2-7; D is uncertain. Germline V lookup: CDR1 SGHRS, CDR2 YFSETQ. The V gene lost 0 bases and the J gene lost 3 bases, with 4 bases spanning the gap. CDR3 length: 12 residues. DNA for the CDR3: TGCGCCAGCAGCTTGGTCGGCTACGAGCAGTACTTC. It specifies CASSLVGYEQYF. Using reference TRBV5-1 and TRBJ2-7 for the parts outside the CDR3, the full variable domain is KAGVTQTPRYLIKTRGQQVTLSCSPISGHRSVSWYQQTPGQGLQFLFEYFSETQRNKGNFPGRFSGRQFSNSRSEMNVSTLELGDSALYLCASSLVGYEQYFGPGTRLTVT.

This chain links TRBV6-6 with TRBJ2-1; 9 bases are a match to TRBD2. Looked up from germline, CDR1 is MNHNY and CDR2 is SVGAGI (reference sequence). The CDR3 is 15 residues long. Trimming removed 7 bases from V and 4 bases from J; junction bases left unmatched: 8. CDR3 sequence reads: CASILSGSFYNEQFF. The CDR3 region has the DNA TGTGCCAGCATTCTTAGCGGGAGCTTTTACAATGAGCAGTTCTTC.

By share, this clone counts as medium-sized. The rearrangement links TRBV7-9 to TRBJ2-1, with D possibly TRBD2 on 6 matching bases. V was shortened by 9 bases and J by 0 bases, with 18 bases between the two germline ends. Germline V lookup: CDR1 SEHNR, CDR2 FQNEAQ (reference sequence). The CDR3 is 16 amino acids. The DNA of the CDR3 is TGTGCCAGTGGGGGGTACCACGGTAGCTCCTACAATGAGCAGTTCTTC. This gives the protein CASGGYHGSSYNEQFF.